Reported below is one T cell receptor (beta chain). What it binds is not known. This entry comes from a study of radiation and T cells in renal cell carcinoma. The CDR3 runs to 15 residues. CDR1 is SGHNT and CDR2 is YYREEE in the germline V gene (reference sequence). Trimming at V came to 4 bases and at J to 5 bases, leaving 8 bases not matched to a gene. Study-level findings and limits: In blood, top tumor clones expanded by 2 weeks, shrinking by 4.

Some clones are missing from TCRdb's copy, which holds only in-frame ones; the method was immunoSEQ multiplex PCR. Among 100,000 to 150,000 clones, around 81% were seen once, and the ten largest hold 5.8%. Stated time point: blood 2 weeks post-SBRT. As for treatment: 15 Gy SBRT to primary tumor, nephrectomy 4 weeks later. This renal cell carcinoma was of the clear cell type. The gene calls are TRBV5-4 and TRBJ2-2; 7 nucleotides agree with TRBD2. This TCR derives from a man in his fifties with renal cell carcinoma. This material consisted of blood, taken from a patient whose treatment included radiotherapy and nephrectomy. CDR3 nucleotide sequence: TGTGCCAGCAGCCAGGAGGCGGGGGATACCGGGGAGCTGTTTTTT. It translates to CASSQEAGDTGELFF.